Listed here are 32 T cell receptor beta chains from one sample, sequenced in a study of blood T cell repertoires in COVID-19. Assay: immunoSEQ multiplex PCR; the TCRdb copy retains only in-frame clones and omits some. The top ten clones hold roughly 12% of a sample with approximately 170,000 clones, around 85% of them seen once. Material: peripheral blood. Receptors originate from a woman in her forties or fifties with acute or convalescent COVID-19.

The CDR3 coding sequence is TGTGCCAGCAGTCCCCTGGGGCAGGGGAACTATGGCTACACCTTC. Translating it yields CASSPLGQGNYGYTF. The V and J genes are TRBV27 and TRBJ1-2, with D perhaps TRBD1 (6 bases). The CDR3 contains 15 residues. With 5 bases removed from V and 2 bases from J, the gap between germline ends came to 15 bases. Germline V gives CDR1 MNHEY, CDR2 SMNVEV (reference sequence).

V usage is TRBV6-2 or TRBV6-3 and J usage is TRBJ1-2, with D possibly being TRBD1 (6 bases). V was clipped by 5 bases and J by 0 bases, with 16 bases between them. This CDR3 contains 16 residues. Germline CDR1 MNHEY, CDR2 SVGEGT. For the CDR3, the DNA is TGTGCCAGCAGTCTGGGACCGAGGACAGCTAACTATGGCTACACCTTC. Protein: CASSLGPRTANYGYTF.

This rearrangement joins TRBV4-1 to TRBJ2-7; D possibly corresponds to TRBD2 (5 bases). The CDR3 covers 15 residues. Trimming stripped 0 bases from V and 3 bases from J, with 12 bases between. Germline CDR1 reads MGHRA; CDR2 reads YSYEKL. The CDR3 loop reads CASSQDPGMGYEQYF. The CDR3 DNA reads TGCGCCAGCAGCCAAGATCCCGGGATGGGCTACGAGCAGTACTTC.

The chain joins TRBV30 to TRBJ1-5, with D perhaps matching TRBD1 (6 bases). From germline, CDR1 is GTSNPN and CDR2 SVGIG (reference sequence). Deletions cut 1 base from V and 11 bases from J, with 18 bases between. This CDR3 spans 14 amino acids. The CDR3 region is CAWSAVGGAGAQHF. CDR3 sequence (DNA): TGTGCCTGGAGTGCCGTTGGGGGGGCTGGGGCCCAGCATTTT.

The chain carries TRBV6-2 or TRBV6-3 and TRBJ1-5; TRBD1 aligns across 7 bases. The germline V gene encodes CDR1 MNHEY and CDR2 SVGEGT. The CDR3 sequence is 15 residues long. Trimming at V came to 6 bases and at J to 6 bases, leaving 11 bases not matched to a gene. CDR3 loop: CASSPLLTGSQPQHF. Written as DNA, the CDR3 is TGTGCCAGCAGCCCGCTTTTGACAGGGAGTCAGCCCCAGCATTTT.

The CDR3 region has the DNA TGTGCCAGCAGTTTATCGGGGGGGTTAGGGCAGCATTTT. It yields the protein CASSLSGGLGQHF. This chain links TRBV27 with TRBJ1-5; D is possibly TRBD1 (5 bases). The length of the CDR3 is 13 residues. Deletions cut 0 bases from V and 13 bases from J, with 13 bases between. CDR1 and CDR2 (germline): MNHEY, SMNVEV (reference sequence).

In nucleotides, the CDR3 is TGTGCCAGCAGCTTGGGACTAGCGGGGGGCATACCACCCGGGGAGCTGTTTTTT. Residues: CASSLGLAGGIPPGELFF. V gene TRBV5-5 combines with J gene TRBJ2-2, with 13 bases matching TRBD2. Germline trimming cut 0 bases from V and 6 bases from J; bases unmatched to any gene: 8. The germline CDR1 and CDR2 sequences are SGHKS and YYEKEE (reference sequence). The CDR3 contains 18 residues.

CDR3 DNA: TGCGCCAGCAGCCGGACAGGGCCCAGAATGAACACTGAAGCTTTCTTT. Translation: CASSRTGPRMNTEAFF. The chain uses TRBV4-3 and TRBJ1-1; 8 bases map to TRBD1. V lost 4 bases and J lost 0; bases outside the gene matches: 7. The CDR3 loop spans 16 amino acids. Germline CDR1 LGHNA, CDR2 YSLEER.

The J gene is TRBJ1-5, the V gene TRBV30; the match to TRBD1 covers 12 bases. The CDR3 runs to 14 residues. Germline-derived CDR1 and CDR2 are GTSNPN and SVGIG (reference sequence). The junction had 6 bases not matched to a gene; V was cut back by 5 bases and J by 7 bases. The CDR3 bases are TGTGCCTGGGGAGGGACAGGGGGCTTGCAGCCCCAGCATTTT. Its translation is CAWGGTGGLQPQHF. The full variable domain, in which reference TRBV30 and TRBJ1-5 provide the parts outside the CDR3, is SQTIHQWPATLVQPVGSPLSLECTVEGTSNPNLYWYRQAAGRGLQLLFYSVGIGQISSEVPQNLSASRPQDRQFILSSKKLLLSDSGFYLCAWGGTGGLQPQHFGDGTRLSIL.

The chain joins TRBV18 to TRBJ2-7; D perhaps matches TRBD1 (5 bases). Germline-derived CDR1 and CDR2 are KGHSH and LQKENI. This CDR3 has 14 amino acids. V dropped 6 bases and J dropped 6 bases, with 18 bases sitting between them. CDR3 sequence reads: CASSPSVTATEQYF. As DNA, the CDR3 is TGTGCCAGCTCCCCTAGTGTGACAGCTACCGAGCAGTACTTC.

The chain carries TRBV5-1 and TRBJ1-1; perhaps TRBD1 as D (6 bases). Germline CDR1 SGHRS, CDR2 YFSETQ. This CDR3 has 13 residues. The V end lost 0 bases, the J end lost 11 bases, and 14 bases lay between the germline ends. CDR3: CASSLGQDLNAFF. Written as DNA, the CDR3 is TGCGCCAGCAGCTTGGGACAGGACTTGAACGCTTTCTTT.

The V and J genes are TRBV9 and TRBJ1-3; unclear D gene. CDR1 and CDR2 (germline): SGDLS, YYNGEE. The ends were cut back, 0 bases at V and 0 bases at J, with 16 bases in the middle. The CDR3 sequence is 18 residues long. In DNA, the CDR3 is TGTGCCAGCAGCGTAGTGTCTTCTCCACTAAACTCTGGAAACACCATATATTTT. Translation gives CASSVVSSPLNSGNTIYF. The complete variable domain, with remaining parts taken from reference TRBV9 and TRBJ1-3, reads DSGVTQTPKHLITATGQRVTLRCSPRSGDLSVYWYQQSLDQGLQFLIQYYNGEERAKGNILERFSAQQFPDLHSELNLSSLELGDSALYFCASSVVSSPLNSGNTIYFGEGSWLTVV.

V usage is TRBV10-1 and J usage is TRBJ1-6; the D gene is possibly TRBD1 (6 bases). There are 13 residues in the CDR3. Trimming left V 5 bases short and J 7 bases short, with 9 bases between. Germline V gives CDR1 WNHNN, CDR2 SYGVQD (reference sequence). CDR3 residues: CASSTGPNSPLHF. Written as DNA, the CDR3 is TGCGCCAGCAGTACAGGGCCGAATTCACCCCTCCACTTT.

This chain joins TRBV18 and TRBJ2-5, with D perhaps matching TRBD1 (6 bases). CDR1 and CDR2 (germline): KGHSH, LQKENI. V lost 0 bases and J 5 bases, leaving 13 bases between the germline ends. CDR3 size: 15 residues. The CDR3 DNA reads TGTGCCAGCTCACCACCGCAAGGGGGTCGGGAGACCCAGTACTTC. It translates to CASSPPQGGRETQYF.

This rearrangement joins TRBV27 to TRBJ2-2; D gene uncertain. This CDR3 contains 14 residues. The V end lost 3 bases, the J end lost 3 bases, and 8 bases lay between the germline ends. Germline V gene lookup returns CDR1 MNHEY and CDR2 SMNVEV (reference sequence). The CDR3 is CASSLAGHTGELFF. As DNA, the CDR3 is TGTGCCAGCAGTTTGGCTGGTCACACCGGGGAGCTGTTTTTT.

The V and J genes are TRBV18 and TRBJ2-7; D perhaps matches TRBD1 (6 bases). This CDR3 has 15 amino acids. Trimming stripped 0 bases from V and 1 base from J, with 10 bases between. Germline values: CDR1 KGHSH, CDR2 LQKENI. The CDR3 region is CASSPPGTHSYEQYF. CDR3 sequence (DNA): TGTGCCAGCTCACCACCAGGGACACATTCCTACGAGCAGTACTTC.

In this sample, this clone turned up a few times. The chain recombines TRBV6-5 with TRBJ2-2, with 9 bases matching TRBD1. Germline CDR1 reads MNHEY; CDR2 reads SVGAGI. CDR3 length: 14 amino acids. Trimming cost V 6 bases and J 5 bases; bases outside gene matches: 4. For the CDR3, the DNA is TGTGCCAGCAGAGGGACAGGGAAAACCGGGGAGCTGTTTTTT. Its protein product is CASRGTGKTGELFF.

V usage is TRBV25-1 and J usage is TRBJ2-2; D might be TRBD2 (7 bases). Germline CDR1 MGHDK, CDR2 SYGVNS. This CDR3 contains 16 residues. The V gene lost 3 bases and the J gene lost 0 bases, with 11 bases spanning the gap. The CDR3 DNA is TGTGCCAGCAGTGACGGGGGGCGCCCGAACACCGGGGAGCTGTTTTTT. This gives the protein CASSDGGRPNTGELFF.

This clone was picked up a small number of times. The chain combines TRBV11-2 with TRBJ2-7, with 7 bases lining up with TRBD2. CDR1 and CDR2 (germline): SGHAT, FQNNGV. V shed 2 bases, J shed 3 bases, and the junction held 7 bases outside the gene matches. This CDR3 is 15 amino acids long. The CDR3 sequence is CASSLTGGGGYEQYF. The CDR3 DNA follows: TGTGCCAGCAGCTTAACGGGAGGTGGGGGCTACGAGCAGTACTTC.

The rearrangement joins TRBV4-1 to TRBJ1-2; 7 bases are shared with TRBD1. Per the germline V gene, CDR1 is MGHRA and CDR2 is YSYEKL. The CDR3 sequence is 16 residues long. With V trimmed by 4 bases and J by 2 bases, 10 bases remained unmatched. Here the CDR3 reads CASSLRVTGQNYGYTF. CDR3 DNA sequence: TGCGCCAGCAGCCTCCGAGTTACGGGACAGAACTATGGCTACACCTTC.

The V call is TRBV28, the J call TRBJ2-7; D remains ambiguous. CDR1 and CDR2 from the germline V gene are MDHEN and SYDVKM. V was shortened by 3 bases and J by 1 base, with 10 bases between the two germline ends. The CDR3 runs 14 residues. Here the CDR3 reads CASSFLRGSYEQYF. In nucleotides, the CDR3 is TGTGCCAGCAGTTTTCTTAGAGGATCCTACGAGCAGTACTTC.

The chain recombines TRBV5-1 with TRBJ1-1; 7 bases fit TRBD1. V lost 6 bases to trimming and J lost 1 base; unmatched junction nucleotides: 9. The CDR3 has 15 amino acids. Germline loops: CDR1 SGHRS, CDR2 YFSETQ. CDR3 DNA: TGCGCCAGCATTCCACAGGGGATACCGAACACTGAAGCTTTCTTT. Its translation: CASIPQGIPNTEAFF.

CDR3 protein: CASSPPAGLAGSRGSRDTQYF. As DNA, the CDR3 is TGTGCCAGCTCTCCCCCTGCGGGACTAGCGGGGAGCAGAGGGAGCAGGGATACGCAGTATTTT. V gene TRBV18 combines with J gene TRBJ2-3, with 13 bases matching TRBD2. Germline CDR1 is KGHSH and CDR2 is LQKENI. The CDR3 covers 21 residues. V shed 6 bases and J 6 bases; nucleotides not matched to a gene: 24. Full variable domain (outside the CDR3, taken from reference TRBV18 and TRBJ2-3): NAGVMQNPRHLVRRRGQEARLRCSPMKGHSHVYWYRQLPEEGLKFMVYLQKENIIDESGMPKERFSAEFPKEGPSILRIQQVVRGDSAAYFCASSPPAGLAGSRGSRDTQYFGPGTRLTVL.

Only one count was recorded for this clone. This chain uses TRBV5-6 with TRBJ2-1, with TRBD2 matching over 7 bases. CDR3 length: 15 amino acids. V was pared by 4 bases and J by 7 bases, with 11 bases of the junction left unmatched. Germline-derived CDR1 and CDR2 are SGHDT and YYEEEE. CDR3 amino acids: CASSRQGGSTNEQFF. Here the CDR3 DNA reads TGTGCCAGCAGCCGCCAGGGCGGGAGTACTAATGAGCAGTTCTTC. Full variable domain (missing parts from reference TRBV5-6 and TRBJ2-1): DAGVTQSPTHLIKTRGQQVTLRCSPKSGHDTVSWYQQALGQGPQFIFQYYEEEERQRGNFPDRFSGHQFPNYSSELNVNALLLGDSALYLCASSRQGGSTNEQFFGPGTRLTVL.

V gene TRBV3-1 (or the pseudogene TRBV3-2) combines with J gene TRBJ2-1, with 8 bases matching TRBD2. CDR1 and CDR2 (germline): LGHDT, YNNKEL (reference sequence). The CDR3 sequence is 15 residues long. The V segment lost 4 bases and the J segment 6 bases; nucleotides outside the gene matches: 8. DNA of the CDR3: TGTGCCAGCAGCCGTCACGGGGGGGCTGGCAATGAGCAGTTCTTC. Its protein is CASSRHGGAGNEQFF.

The chain has TRBV24-1 and TRBJ2-1, with 9 bases identical to TRBD1. V shed 3 bases and J 4 bases; nucleotides not matched to a gene: 6. CDR1 KGHDR and CDR2 SFDVKD come from the germline V gene. The CDR3 contains 16 residues. The CDR3 nucleotides are TGTGCCACCAGTGATCCCGGGGGACAGGGTTACAATGAGCAGTTCTTC. This codes for CATSDPGGQGYNEQFF.

The genes are TRBV11-2 and TRBJ1-5; D ambiguous. CDR3 length: 12 amino acids. V lost 5 bases and J 6 bases, leaving 8 bases between the germline ends. Germline V gene lookup returns CDR1 SGHAT and CDR2 FQNNGV. The DNA of the CDR3 is TGTGCCAGCAGCGGAGGAGGTCAGCCCCAGCATTTT. It codes for CASSGGGQPQHF.

V gene TRBV21-1 combines with J gene TRBJ1-2. TRBV21-1 constitutes a pseudogene. CDR3 size: 12 residues. The CDR3 loop reads CASQEGSYGYTF. CDR3 coding DNA: TGTGCCAGCCAAGAGGGATCATATGGCTACACCTTC.

The chain uses TRBV6-5 and TRBJ1-5, with D uncertain. Germline lookup yields CDR1 MNHEY and CDR2 SVGAGI. The CDR3 has 13 amino acids. Trimming left V 2 bases short and J 7 bases short, with 9 bases between. The CDR3 sequence: CASSYPEEQPQHF. As DNA, the CDR3 is TGTGCCAGCAGTTACCCCGAGGAGCAGCCCCAGCATTTT.

V and J are TRBV28 and TRBJ2-7, with a tentative D call TRBD1 (6 bases). The CDR3 is made up of 13 amino acids. Germline V gene sequence: CDR1 MDHEN, CDR2 SYDVKM. With 2 bases removed from V and 3 bases from J, the gap between germline ends came to 8 bases. The CDR3 is CASSLGTFYEQYF. CDR3 in DNA: TGTGCCAGCAGTTTAGGGACATTCTACGAGCAGTACTTC.

The chain couples TRBV9 to TRBJ2-7; 7 nucleotides agree with TRBD2. Germline CDR1 and CDR2: SGDLS and YYNGEE. V dropped 0 bases and J dropped 6; count of bases not matched to a gene: 3. The CDR3 totals 13 residues. CDR3 amino acids: CASSVGGSSEQYF. CDR3 sequence (DNA): TGTGCCAGCAGCGTAGGCGGGAGTAGCGAGCAGTACTTC.

The V gene is TRBV3-1 (or the pseudogene TRBV3-2), the J gene TRBJ1-4; D may be TRBD1 (5 bases). Trimming pared 4 bases from V and 5 bases from J, leaving 8 bases between. The CDR3 runs 13 residues. The germline gives CDR1 LGHDT, CDR2 YNNKEL (reference sequence). CDR3 sequence (DNA): TGTGCCAGCAGCCCTCGACAGAATGAAAAACTGTTTTTT. Translating it yields CASSPRQNEKLFF.